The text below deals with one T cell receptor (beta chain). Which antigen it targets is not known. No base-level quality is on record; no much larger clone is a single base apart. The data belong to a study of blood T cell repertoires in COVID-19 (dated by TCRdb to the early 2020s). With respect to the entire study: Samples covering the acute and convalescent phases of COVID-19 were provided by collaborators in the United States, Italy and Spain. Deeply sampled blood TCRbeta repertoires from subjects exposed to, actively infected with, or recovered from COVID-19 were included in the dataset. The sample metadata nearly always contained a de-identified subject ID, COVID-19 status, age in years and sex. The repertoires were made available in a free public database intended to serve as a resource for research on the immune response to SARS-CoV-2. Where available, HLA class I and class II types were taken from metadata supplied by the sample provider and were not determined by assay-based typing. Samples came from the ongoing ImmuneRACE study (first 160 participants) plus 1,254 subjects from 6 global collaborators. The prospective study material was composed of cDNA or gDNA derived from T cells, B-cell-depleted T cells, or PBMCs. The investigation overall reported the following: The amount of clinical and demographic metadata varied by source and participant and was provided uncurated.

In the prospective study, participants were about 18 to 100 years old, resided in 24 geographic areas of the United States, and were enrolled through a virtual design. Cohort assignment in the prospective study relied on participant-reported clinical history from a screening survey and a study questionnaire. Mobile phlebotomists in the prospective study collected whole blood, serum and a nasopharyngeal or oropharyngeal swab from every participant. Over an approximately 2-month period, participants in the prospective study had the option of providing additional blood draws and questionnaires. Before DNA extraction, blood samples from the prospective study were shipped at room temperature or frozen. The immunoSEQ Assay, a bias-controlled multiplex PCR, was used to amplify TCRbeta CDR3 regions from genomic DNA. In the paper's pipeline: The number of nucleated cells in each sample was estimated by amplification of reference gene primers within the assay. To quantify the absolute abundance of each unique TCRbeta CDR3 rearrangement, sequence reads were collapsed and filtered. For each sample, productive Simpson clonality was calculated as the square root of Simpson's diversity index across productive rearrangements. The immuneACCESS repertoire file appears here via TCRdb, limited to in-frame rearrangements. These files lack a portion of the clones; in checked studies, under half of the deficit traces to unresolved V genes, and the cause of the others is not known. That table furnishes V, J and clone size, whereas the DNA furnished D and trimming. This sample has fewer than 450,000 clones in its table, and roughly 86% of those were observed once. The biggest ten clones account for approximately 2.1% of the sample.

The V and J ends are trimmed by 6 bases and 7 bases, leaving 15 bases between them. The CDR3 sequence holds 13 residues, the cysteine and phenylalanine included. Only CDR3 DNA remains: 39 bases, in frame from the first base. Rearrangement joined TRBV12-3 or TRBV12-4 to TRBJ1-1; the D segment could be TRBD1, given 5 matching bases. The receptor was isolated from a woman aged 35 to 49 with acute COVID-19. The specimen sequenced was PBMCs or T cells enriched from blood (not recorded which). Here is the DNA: TGTGCCAGCAGCTGGGACGGGGGGGGTGAAGCTTTCTTT. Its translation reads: CASSWDGGGEAFF.